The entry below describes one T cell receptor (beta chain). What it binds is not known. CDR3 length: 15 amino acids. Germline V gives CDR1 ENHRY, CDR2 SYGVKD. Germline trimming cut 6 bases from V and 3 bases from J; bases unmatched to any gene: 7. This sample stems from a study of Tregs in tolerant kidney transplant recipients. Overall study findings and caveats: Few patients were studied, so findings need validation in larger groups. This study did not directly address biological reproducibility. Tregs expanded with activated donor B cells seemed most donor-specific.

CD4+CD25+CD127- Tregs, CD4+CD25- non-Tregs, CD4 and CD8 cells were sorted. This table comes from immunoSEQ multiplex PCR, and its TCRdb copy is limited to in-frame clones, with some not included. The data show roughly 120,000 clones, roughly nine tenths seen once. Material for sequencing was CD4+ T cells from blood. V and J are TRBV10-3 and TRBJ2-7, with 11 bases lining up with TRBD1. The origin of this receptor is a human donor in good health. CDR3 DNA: TGTGCCATCAGCGGACAGGGGGCCCTAGGCTACGAGCAGTACTTC. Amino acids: CAISGQGALGYEQYF.